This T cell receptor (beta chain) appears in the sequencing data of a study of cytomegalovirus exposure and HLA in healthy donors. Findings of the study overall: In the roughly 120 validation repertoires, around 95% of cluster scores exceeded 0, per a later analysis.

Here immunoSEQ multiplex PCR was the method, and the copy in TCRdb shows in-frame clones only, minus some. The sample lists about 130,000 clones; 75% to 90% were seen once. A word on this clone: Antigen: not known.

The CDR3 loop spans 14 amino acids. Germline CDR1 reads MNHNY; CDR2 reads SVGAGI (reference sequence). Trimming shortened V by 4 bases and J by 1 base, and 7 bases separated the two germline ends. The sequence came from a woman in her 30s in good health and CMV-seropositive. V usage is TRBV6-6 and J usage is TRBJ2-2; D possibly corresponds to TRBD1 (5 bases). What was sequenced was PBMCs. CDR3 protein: CASSSGMNTGELFF. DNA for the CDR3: TGTGCCAGCAGTTCAGGGATGAACACCGGGGAGCTGTTTTTT.